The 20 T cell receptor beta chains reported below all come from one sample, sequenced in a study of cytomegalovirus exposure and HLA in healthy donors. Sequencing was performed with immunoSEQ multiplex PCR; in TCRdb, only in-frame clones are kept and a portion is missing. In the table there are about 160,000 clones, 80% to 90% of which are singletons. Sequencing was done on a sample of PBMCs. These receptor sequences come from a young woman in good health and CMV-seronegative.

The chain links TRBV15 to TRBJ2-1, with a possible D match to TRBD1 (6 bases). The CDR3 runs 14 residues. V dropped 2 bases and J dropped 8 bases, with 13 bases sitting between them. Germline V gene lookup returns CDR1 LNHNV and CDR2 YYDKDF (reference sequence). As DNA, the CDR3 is TGTGCCACCAGCAGACGGATACAGGGCGATGAGCAGTTCTTC. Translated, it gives CATSRRIQGDEQFF.

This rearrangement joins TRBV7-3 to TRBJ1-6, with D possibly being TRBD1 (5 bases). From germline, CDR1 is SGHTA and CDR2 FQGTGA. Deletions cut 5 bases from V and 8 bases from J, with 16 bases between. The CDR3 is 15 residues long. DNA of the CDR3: TGTGCCAGCAGCGTCTACAGGCTTAGAGATTCACCCCTCCACTTT. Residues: CASSVYRLRDSPLHF.

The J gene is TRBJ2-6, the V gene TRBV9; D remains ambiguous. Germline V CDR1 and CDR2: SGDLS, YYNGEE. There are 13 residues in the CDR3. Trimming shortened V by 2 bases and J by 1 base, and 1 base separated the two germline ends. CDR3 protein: CASSVSGANVLTF. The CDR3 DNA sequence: TGTGCCAGCAGCGTGTCTGGGGCCAACGTCCTGACTTTC.

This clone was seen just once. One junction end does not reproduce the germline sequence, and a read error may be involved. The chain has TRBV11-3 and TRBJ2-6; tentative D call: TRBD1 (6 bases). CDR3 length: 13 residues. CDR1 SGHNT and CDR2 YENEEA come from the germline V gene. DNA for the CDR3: TGTGCCAGCAGCTTAGGTGTCAGGGGCCTTCCTTTTTTC. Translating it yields CASSLGVRGLPFF.

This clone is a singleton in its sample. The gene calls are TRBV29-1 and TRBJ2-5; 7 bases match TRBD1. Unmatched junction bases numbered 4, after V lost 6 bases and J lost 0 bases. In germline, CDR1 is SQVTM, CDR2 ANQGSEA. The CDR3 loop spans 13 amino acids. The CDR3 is CSVRDRDQETQYF. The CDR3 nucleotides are TGCAGCGTCCGGGACAGAGACCAAGAGACCCAGTACTTC. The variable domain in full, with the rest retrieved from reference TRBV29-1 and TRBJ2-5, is SAVISQKPSRDICQRGTSLTIQCQVDSQVTMMFWYRQQPGQSLTLIATANQGSEATYESGFVIDKFPISRPNLTFSTLTVSNMSPEDSSIYLCSVRDRDQETQYFGPGTRLLVL.

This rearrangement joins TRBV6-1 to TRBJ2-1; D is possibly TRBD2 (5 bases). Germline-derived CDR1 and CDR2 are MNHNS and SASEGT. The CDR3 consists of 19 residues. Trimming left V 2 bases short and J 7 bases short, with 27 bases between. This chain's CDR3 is CASSELITPGSFPRNEQFF. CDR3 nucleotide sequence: TGTGCCAGCAGTGAATTAATTACTCCGGGGTCCTTTCCTCGGAATGAGCAGTTCTTC.

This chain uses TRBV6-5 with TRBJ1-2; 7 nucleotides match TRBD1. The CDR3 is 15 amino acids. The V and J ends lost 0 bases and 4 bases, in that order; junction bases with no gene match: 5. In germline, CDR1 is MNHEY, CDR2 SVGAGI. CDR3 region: CASSYSNRGSYGYTF. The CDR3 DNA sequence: TGTGCCAGCAGTTACTCGAACAGGGGTAGCTATGGCTACACCTTC.

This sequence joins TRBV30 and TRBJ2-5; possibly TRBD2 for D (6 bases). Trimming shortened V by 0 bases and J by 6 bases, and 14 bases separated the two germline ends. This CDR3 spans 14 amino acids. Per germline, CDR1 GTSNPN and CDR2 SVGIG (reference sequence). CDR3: CAWSVWPGDKTQYF. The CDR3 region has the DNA TGTGCCTGGAGTGTATGGCCGGGAGATAAGACCCAGTACTTC.

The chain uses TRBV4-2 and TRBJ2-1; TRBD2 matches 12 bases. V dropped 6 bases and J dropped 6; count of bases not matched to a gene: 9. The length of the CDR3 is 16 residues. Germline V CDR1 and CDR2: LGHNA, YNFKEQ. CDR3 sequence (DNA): TGTGCCAGCAGGACTAGCGGGAGTTCATCGTTCAATGAGCAGTTCTTC. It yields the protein CASRTSGSSSFNEQFF.

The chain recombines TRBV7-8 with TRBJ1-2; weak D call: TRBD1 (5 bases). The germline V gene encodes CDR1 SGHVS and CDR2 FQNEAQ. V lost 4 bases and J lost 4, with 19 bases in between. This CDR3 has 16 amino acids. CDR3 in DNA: TGTGCCAGCAGCTATAGCGGGGGGGACCGGGGCTATGGCTACACCTTC. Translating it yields CASSYSGGDRGYGYTF.

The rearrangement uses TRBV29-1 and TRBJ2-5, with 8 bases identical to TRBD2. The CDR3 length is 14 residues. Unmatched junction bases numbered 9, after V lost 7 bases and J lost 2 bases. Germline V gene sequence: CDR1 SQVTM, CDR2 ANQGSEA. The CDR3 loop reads CSAAALAVQETQYF. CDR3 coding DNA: TGCAGCGCAGCCGCACTAGCGGTACAAGAGACCCAGTACTTC.

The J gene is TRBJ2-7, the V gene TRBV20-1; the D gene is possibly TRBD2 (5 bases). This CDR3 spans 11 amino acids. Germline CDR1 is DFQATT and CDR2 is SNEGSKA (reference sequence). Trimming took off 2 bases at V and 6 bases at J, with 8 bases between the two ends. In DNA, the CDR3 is TGCAGTGCTAGACTAGCAGCCGAGCAGTACTTC. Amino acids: CSARLAAEQYF.

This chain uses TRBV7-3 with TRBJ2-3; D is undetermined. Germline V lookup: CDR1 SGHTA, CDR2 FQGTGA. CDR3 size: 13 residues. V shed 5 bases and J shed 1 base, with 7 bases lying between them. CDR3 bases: TGTGCCAGCAGCCCGCATGGCACAGATACGCAGTATTTT. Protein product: CASSPHGTDTQYF.

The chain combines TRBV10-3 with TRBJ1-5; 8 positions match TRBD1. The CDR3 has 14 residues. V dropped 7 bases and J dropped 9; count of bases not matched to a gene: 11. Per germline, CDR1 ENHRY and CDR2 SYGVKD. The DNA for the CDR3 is TGTGCCATCACCTCGGACAGGGCTGGGACGCCCCAGCATTTT. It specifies CAITSDRAGTPQHF.

CDR3 coding DNA: TGTGCCAGCAGCCAAGGACTAGCAGCTCAAGAGACCCAGTACTTC. Residues: CASSQGLAAQETQYF. The chain carries TRBV13 and TRBJ2-5; 8 bases match TRBD2. CDR1 is PRHDT and CDR2 is FYEKMQ in the germline V gene (reference sequence). The CDR3 totals 15 residues. Germline trimming cut 5 bases from V and 2 bases from J; bases unmatched to any gene: 7.

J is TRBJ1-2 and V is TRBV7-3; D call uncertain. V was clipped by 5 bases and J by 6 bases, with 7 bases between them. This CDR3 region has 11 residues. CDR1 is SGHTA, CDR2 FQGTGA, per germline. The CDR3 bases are TGTGCCAGCAGCCCCGTTCATGGCTACACCTTC. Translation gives CASSPVHGYTF.

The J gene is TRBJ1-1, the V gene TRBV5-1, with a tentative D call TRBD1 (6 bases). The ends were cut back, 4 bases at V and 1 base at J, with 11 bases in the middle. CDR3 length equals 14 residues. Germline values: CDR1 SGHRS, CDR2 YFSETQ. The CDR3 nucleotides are TGCGCCAGCAGCCTGGACAGACCGAACACTGAAGCTTTCTTT. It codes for CASSLDRPNTEAFF.

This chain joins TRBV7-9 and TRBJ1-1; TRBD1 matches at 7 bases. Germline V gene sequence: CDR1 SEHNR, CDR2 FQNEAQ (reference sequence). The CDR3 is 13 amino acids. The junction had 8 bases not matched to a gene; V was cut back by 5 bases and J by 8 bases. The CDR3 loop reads CASSATTDREAFF. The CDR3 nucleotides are TGTGCCAGCAGCGCGACAACGGACAGGGAAGCTTTCTTT.

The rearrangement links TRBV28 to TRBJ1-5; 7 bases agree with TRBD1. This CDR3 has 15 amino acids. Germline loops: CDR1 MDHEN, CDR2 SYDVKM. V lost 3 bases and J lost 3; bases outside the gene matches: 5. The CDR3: CASSFLDRDNQPQHF. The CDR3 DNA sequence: TGTGCCAGCAGTTTTCTAGACAGGGACAATCAGCCCCAGCATTTT.

DNA for the CDR3: TGTGCCAGCAGTTGGCTTGATGAGCAGTTCTTC. Its protein is CASSWLDEQFF. This chain connects TRBV27 to TRBJ2-1; D unresolved. The CDR3 length is 11 residues. The V end lost 4 bases, the J end lost 8 bases, and 6 bases lay between the germline ends. Germline V gene lookup returns CDR1 MNHEY and CDR2 SMNVEV (reference sequence).